Each of the 8 T cell receptor beta chains below was sequenced from the same sample in a study of cytomegalovirus exposure and HLA in healthy donors. Primers: 60 Vbeta forward and 13 Jbeta reverse. Profiling relied on immunoSEQ multiplex PCR, and the TCRdb table lists in-frame clones only, not all of them. The sample shows 93,000 or so clones, approximately 73% of them seen only once. The material sequenced was PBMCs. Every receptor here comes from a woman between 18 and 29 years old in good health and CMV-seropositive.

This clone turned up a few times. This CDR3 reads CASSPAGTPESPLHF. The CDR3 DNA reads as TGTGCCAGCAGCCCGGCGGGGACCCCAGAATCACCCCTCCACTTT. The chain couples TRBV5-4 to TRBJ1-6, with TRBD1 as a possible D gene (5 bases). Germline CDR1 is SGHNT and CDR2 is YYREEE (reference sequence). The V end lost 4 bases, the J end lost 10 bases, and 18 bases lay between the germline ends. The CDR3 has 15 residues.

The table lists this clone with a few counts. CDR3 DNA: TGTGCCAGCAGAACCGCGACTAGCGGCTACGAGCAGTACTTC. Protein product: CASRTATSGYEQYF. The chain uses TRBV6-6 and TRBJ2-7; 9 bases are shared with TRBD2. The CDR3 consists of 14 residues. Trimming at V came to 6 bases and at J to 3 bases, leaving 6 bases not matched to a gene. Germline V gene data show CDR1 as MNHNY and CDR2 as SVGAGI (reference sequence).

The chain carries TRBV9 and TRBJ2-5; TRBD2 might be the D (5 bases). The V end lost 5 bases, the J end lost 5 bases, and 19 bases lay between the germline ends. The CDR3 spans 15 residues. The germline gives CDR1 SGDLS, CDR2 YYNGEE. The CDR3 sequence is CASSLGGRRVETQYF. The CDR3 DNA follows: TGTGCCAGCAGTCTTGGCGGTCGGCGGGTTGAGACCCAGTACTTC.

The chain couples TRBV7-2 to TRBJ2-1, with 9 bases fitting TRBD2. Germline-derived CDR1 and CDR2 are SGHTA and FQGNSA. The CDR3 is made up of 14 amino acids. After removal of 1 base from V and 8 bases from J, the junction contained 3 bases not matched to a gene. This CDR3 is CASSLGGRADEQFF. DNA of the CDR3: TGTGCCAGCAGCTTAGGCGGGAGGGCGGATGAGCAGTTCTTC.

V usage is TRBV28 and J usage is TRBJ2-7; D not certain. The CDR3 is 14 amino acids. V gave up 0 bases and J gave up 2 bases, with 8 bases separating them. Germline V lookup: CDR1 MDHEN, CDR2 SYDVKM. The CDR3 is CASSLWRNAYEQYF. The CDR3 DNA reads as TGTGCCAGCAGTTTATGGAGGAACGCCTACGAGCAGTACTTC.

The chain has TRBV6-5 and TRBJ2-7; maybe TRBD1 (6 bases). Germline values: CDR1 MNHEY, CDR2 SVGAGI. The V gene lost 2 bases and the J gene lost 1 base, with 15 bases spanning the gap. CDR3 size: 16 residues. The CDR3, as DNA: TGTGCCAGCAGTTACACCCGACAGGCAACTTCCTACGAGCAGTACTTC. It is translated as CASSYTRQATSYEQYF.

The chain carries TRBV7-8 and TRBJ1-1, with D possibly TRBD1 on 6 matching bases. V was clipped by 5 bases and J by 5 bases, with 18 bases between them. Germline V gives CDR1 SGHVS, CDR2 FQNEAQ. The CDR3 has 15 amino acids. The CDR3 DNA sequence: TGTGCCAGCAGCCCAGAGGCAGGGGCGGGTACTGAAGCTTTCTTT. It translates to CASSPEAGAGTEAFF.

This clone came up a few times. This chain links TRBV7-9 with TRBJ1-1; 8 bases line up with TRBD1. Germline trimming cut 10 bases from V and 5 bases from J; bases unmatched to any gene: 9. The germline gives CDR1 SEHNR, CDR2 FQNEAQ (reference sequence). The CDR3 runs 13 residues. The CDR3 reads CATNQGARTEAFF. Written as DNA, the CDR3 is TGTGCCACCAATCAGGGGGCGAGGACTGAAGCTTTCTTT.